This TCR beta chain was observed in a study of blood T cells in healthy people across ages. This clonotype was detected only a few times. What it binds is not known. Using a J-beta primer mix together with a sample-barcoded 5' primer, a second PCR was run for roughly 7 to 11 cycles. TCRdb called the 5' RACE reads again in MiXCR, with one record for every CDR3 protein. The sample has 1.6 million or so distinct CDR3 sequences; around 36% are singletons. Russia was home to the donors, healthy Caucasian individuals aged about 6 to 90. The authors drew 7.5 to 10 milliliters of peripheral blood from each donor. Study outcomes and limitations: Both higher diversity and more naive CD4+ cells marked long-lived donors when set against aged donors. Measured against age, TCR beta diversity per million T cells decreased in a roughly linear manner.

V was pared by 3 bases and J by 5 bases, with 14 bases between. The CDR3 consists of 14 residues. The germline CDR1 and CDR2 sequences are MGHRA and YSYEKL. This chain links TRBV4-1 with TRBJ2-7; no reliable D call. The TCR was taken from a woman in her 30s in good health. Source material: blood. CDR3 nucleotides: TGCGCCAGCAGCCACCTAGGGCCTCGCGACGAGCAGTACTTC. Translating it yields CASSHLGPRDEQYF.